This entry lists 7 T cell receptor delta chains sequenced from one sample in a study of gamma-delta chains in newborns, infants, children. TCRdb redid clone calling on the reads using CATT. In the table there are about 11,000 delta-chain clones, approximately 9% of which are singletons. Sequences were obtained from blood. Receptors originate from a child who was a newborn, infant or young child, either healthy, febrile or measles-vaccinated (not recorded which).

Of note for this clone: An end of the junction differs from the germline gene, which may be a read error. The V and J genes are TRDV2 and TRDJ1, with 12 bases aligning to TRDD3. Germline V gives CDR1 GEAIGNYY, CDR2 EKD. The CDR3 loop spans 15 amino acids. In DNA, the CDR3 is TGCGCCTGTGATCTACTGGGGGATACATCGGGTAAACTCATCTTT. It encodes CACDLLGDTSGKLIF.

For the CDR3, the DNA is TGTGCCTGTGACACGCTGGGGGACCAGTACACCGATAAACTCATCTTT. Its protein product is CACDTLGDQYTDKLIF. The rearrangement links TRDV2 to TRDJ1; 8 bases are shared with TRDD3. The germline V gene encodes CDR1 GEAIGNYY and CDR2 EKD. Trimming took 1 base from V and 0 from J; bases not matched to a gene: 6. The CDR3 consists of 16 residues.

This rearrangement joins TRDV2 to TRDJ3; weak D call: TRDD3 (5 bases). Trimming removed 0 bases at V and 1 base at J, with 9 bases between. The length of the CDR3 is 17 residues. Germline lookup yields CDR1 GEAIGNYY and CDR2 EKD. The CDR3, as DNA: TGTGCCTGTGACACCGCGACTGGATCCTGGGACACCCGACAGATGTTTTTC. Residues: CACDTATGSWDTRQMFF.

In this sample, this clone turned up a few times. The chain employs TRDV2 and TRDJ1; perhaps TRDD3 as D (5 bases). This CDR3 is built from 16 residues. Per germline, CDR1 GEAIGNYY and CDR2 EKD. Trimming pared 1 base from V and 4 bases from J, leaving 18 bases between. The CDR3 coding sequence is TGTGCCTGTGACACAGTATCGAGGACTGGCCTCGATAAACTCATCTTT. Its translation: CACDTVSRTGLDKLIF.

This clone was counted a few times. With a much larger clone just one base away, this may be a read error. V usage is TRDV2 and J usage is TRDJ1, with D maybe TRDD3 (5 bases). The CDR3 extends over 15 amino acids. Germline V gene lookup returns CDR1 GEAIGNYY and CDR2 EKD. The V gene lost 0 bases and the J gene lost 0 bases, with 10 bases spanning the gap. CDR3 loop: CACDTVGSNTDKLIF. CDR3 bases: TGTGCCTGTGACACCGTGGGGAGCAACACCGATAAACTCATCTTT.

CDR3: CACDEILGDVSWDTRQMFF. In DNA form, the CDR3 reads TGTGCCTGTGACGAAATACTGGGGGATGTCTCCTGGGACACCCGACAGATGTTTTTC. The chain is built from TRDV2 and TRDJ3, with TRDD3 matching 10 bases. This CDR3 spans 19 amino acids. From germline, CDR1 is GEAIGNYY and CDR2 EKD. V lost 3 bases, J lost 0 bases, and 7 bases stayed unmatched.

The gene calls are TRDV2 and TRDJ1; no definite D call. Trimming shortened V by 0 bases and J by 2 bases, and 9 bases separated the two germline ends. CDR1 is GEAIGNYY and CDR2 is EKD in the germline V gene. There are 14 residues in the CDR3. The chain's CDR3 is CACDTVGPTDKLIF. The CDR3 nucleotides read TGTGCCTGTGACACCGTGGGCCCGACCGATAAACTCATCTTT.